Below, one T cell receptor (beta chain) is given with its context. These data come from a study of blood T cell repertoires in COVID-19. CDR3 length: 17 residues. V lost 4 bases to trimming and J lost 7 bases; unmatched junction nucleotides: 18. Per germline, CDR1 SEHNR and CDR2 FQNEAQ (reference sequence). Sequenced by immunoSEQ multiplex PCR; TCRdb stores in-frame clones only, minus some. The data show about 64,000 clones, more than 75% seen once. Source material: peripheral blood. The receptor was derived from a human donor in a cohort sampled during active COVID-19. The chain joins TRBV7-9 to TRBJ1-1, with 7 bases that match TRBD1. For the CDR3, the DNA is TGTGCCAGCAGCTCCCCTTCGGGTCGACAGGGTTCCTATGAAGCTTTCTTT. This sequence encodes CASSSPSGRQGSYEAFF.